This is a list of T cell receptor beta chains from one sample in a study of OX40 agonist ivuxolimab in advanced cancers. TCRdb's table, derived via immunoSEQ multiplex PCR, lists solely in-frame clones and lacks some. The top ten clones hold approximately 10% of a sample with tens of thousands of clones, about 88% of them seen once. The sample consisted of CD4+ or CD8+ T cells sorted from blood, taken in a trial of the OX40 agonist ivuxolimab. These receptors were obtained from an adult with an advanced solid tumor such as melanoma, head and neck, liver or kidney cancer. Both conserved end residues are part of each CDR3. The D gene is left open where the match is weak. A row's size may be missing; if present it is once, few, many or a size class.

TRBJ2-5 | - | - | TRBV19 | CASSLGPRVVETQYF | TGTGCCAGTAGCTTGGGACCCAGGGTTGTGGAGACCCAGTACTTC
TRBJ1-5 | few | - | TRBV2 | CASNEVNQPQHF | TGTGCCAGCAACGAAGTCAATCAGCCCCAGCATTTT
TRBJ2-3 | - | - | TRBV18 | CASSPSVVVSTDTQYF | TGTGCCAGCTCACCTTCGGTCGTCGTAAGCACAGATACGCAGTATTTT
TRBJ1-2 | - | TRBD1 | TRBV6-4 | CASSDSRDRGPPNYGYTF | TGTGCCAGCAGTGACTCGAGGGACAGGGGCCCCCCTAACTATGGCTACACCTTC
TRBJ2-5 | - | TRBD2 | TRBV5-4 | CASSLGLAGYQETQYF | TGTGCCAGCAGCTTGGGACTAGCGGGATATCAAGAGACCCAGTACTTC
TRBJ2-7 | - | - | TRBV5-1 | CASRSRAGNPYEQYF | TGCGCCAGCAGATCTCGGGCAGGAAACCCCTACGAGCAGTACTTC
TRBJ2-2 | - | - | TRBV7-2 | CASSFGGLNTGELFF | TGTGCCAGCAGCTTTGGGGGGCTTAACACCGGGGAGCTGTTTTTT
TRBJ2-1 | - | TRBD1 | TRBV5-1 | CASRTGKAAYNEQFF | TGCGCCAGCAGGACAGGGAAGGCAGCCTACAATGAGCAGTTCTTC
TRBJ2-5 | - | - | TRBV2 | CASSDDAETQYF | TGTGCCAGCAGTGATGATGCAGAGACCCAGTACTTC
TRBJ1-5 | - | TRBD1 | TRBV19 | CASSLIGTGGGNQPQHF | TGTGCCAGTAGCCTGATTGGGACAGGGGGCGGCAATCAGCCCCAGCATTTT
TRBJ2-5 | - | TRBD2 | TRBV7-7 | CASSRSPPGGGQETQYF | TGTGCTAGCAGCCGTTCCCCGCCGGGGGGTGGCCAAGAGACCCAGTACTTC
TRBJ2-3 | - | TRBD2 | TRBV5-6 | CASSLRRGARTDTQYF | TGTGCCAGCAGCTTGAGGCGGGGGGCTCGCACAGATACGCAGTATTTT
TRBJ1-4 | few | - | TRBV27 | CASSLTMRIGGLFF | TGTGCCAGCAGTTTAACTATGAGGATTGGGGGGCTGTTTTTT
TRBJ1-5 | - | - | TRBV19 | CASSMRSRQPQHF | TGTGCCAGTAGTATGCGCAGCCGGCAGCCCCAGCATTTT
TRBJ1-5 | - | - | TRBV19 | CATSDRSHQPQHF | TGTGCCACCAGCGACAGGTCCCACCAGCCCCAGCATTTT
TRBJ1-3 | - | - | TRBV9 | CASSVGTGLAGNTIYF | TGTGCCAGCAGCGTAGGAACAGGGCTGGCTGGAAACACCATATATTTT
TRBJ2-6 | - | - | TRBV18 | CASSGGGSGANVLTF | TGTGCCAGCTCGGGAGGAGGCTCTGGGGCCAACGTCCTGACTTTC
TRBJ2-1 | - | TRBD1 | TRBV23-1 | CASSQSDRDSPWGSSYNEQFF | TGCGCCAGCAGTCAATCGGACAGGGACTCGCCTTGGGGGAGCTCCTACAATGAGCAGTTCTTC
TRBJ1-5 | few | - | TRBV6-5 | CASSAGADDSQPQHF | TGTGCCAGCAGTGCAGGGGCAGATGATAGTCAGCCCCAGCATTTT
TRBJ1-1 | - | - | TRBV2 | CASSALGTMNTEAFF | TGTGCCAGCAGCGCCTTGGGCACCATGAACACTGAAGCTTTCTTT
TRBJ2-7 | - | - | TRBV7-2 | CASSLTPGEQYF | TGTGCCAGCAGCTTAACCCCAGGGGAGCAGTACTTC
TRBJ2-2 | few | TRBD1 | TRBV5-1 | CASSSQGAVGELFF | TGCGCCAGCAGCTCCCAGGGGGCGGTCGGGGAGCTGTTTTTT
TRBJ2-3 | - | TRBD1 | TRBV11-2 | CASSTWDRGSDTQYF | TGTGCCAGCAGTACGTGGGACAGGGGATCAGATACGCAGTATTTT
TRBJ2-5 | - | TRBD1 | TRBV5-4 | CASSFFGQGPVQYF | TGTGCCAGCAGCTTTTTCGGACAGGGTCCTGTGCAGTACTTC
TRBJ1-5 | few | - | TRBV12-5 | CASASSSNQPQHF | TGTGCTAGTGCCAGTAGCAGCAATCAGCCCCAGCATTTT
TRBJ2-1 | - | - | TRBV7-2 | CASSPPARTYNEQFF | TGTGCCAGCAGCCCCCCCGCGCGGACCTACAATGAGCAGTTCTTC
TRBJ2-3 | - | - | TRBV6-5 | CASGMGGLGTDTQYF | TGTGCCAGCGGAATGGGGGGGCTCGGCACAGATACGCAGTATTTT
TRBJ2-5 | once | TRBD2 | TRBV28 | CASSSWDLAGGSETQYF | TGTGCCAGCAGTTCATGGGACCTAGCGGGGGGGTCCGAGACCCAGTACTTC
TRBJ2-1 | - | - | TRBV4-1 | CASSLLGQEQFF | TGCGCCAGCAGCCTCCTTGGACAGGAGCAGTTCTTC